The 27 T cell receptor beta chains given below trace back to one sample, sequenced in a study of post-analysis software for immune sequencing data. Overall study results and limits: TRBV5-6, TRBV5-1 and TRBV20-1 were among roughly five TRBV segments more frequent in patients than controls.

These TCRs' antigens remain unknown. The authors incorporated unique molecular identifiers into the TCR beta cDNA libraries. TCRdb processed the PCR reads anew with MiXCR; each CDR3 protein has one entry. The data show approximately 730,000 distinct CDR3 sequences, less than 35% seen once. Sequenced: blood. Every receptor here comes from a girl aged 5-17 years with multiple sclerosis.

V is TRBV12-3 or TRBV12-4 and J is TRBJ2-1; 13 nucleotides line up with TRBD2. This CDR3 has 15 residues. With 7 bases clipped from V and 8 bases from J, the junction kept 8 bases outside the gene matches. CDR3 in DNA: TGTGCCAGCACCCCAGGGACTAGCGGGATCTATGAGCAGTTCTTC. This encodes CASTPGTSGIYEQFF.

The chain uses TRBV6-1 and TRBJ2-5; 10 bases match TRBD2. V shed 5 bases and J 3 bases; nucleotides not matched to a gene: 12. The CDR3 runs 17 residues. Germline CDR1 reads MNHNS; CDR2 reads SASEGT. The CDR3 DNA follows: TGTGCCAGCAGTCCAGGACCGGGACTAGCGCAGGAAGAGACCCAGTACTTC. Its translation is CASSPGPGLAQEETQYF.

For this clonotype: A read error may produce the germline difference seen at one junction end. The chain carries TRBV4-2 and TRBJ2-4; TRBD2 aligns across 9 bases. CDR3 size: 20 residues. Germline CDR1 reads LGHNA; CDR2 reads YNFKEQ. This chain's CDR3 is CASNQDGAASGALAKNIQYF. As DNA, the CDR3 is TGTGCCAGCAACCAAGATGGGGCGGCTAGCGGGGCCCTAGCCAAAAACATTCAGTACTTC.

The chain is built from TRBV5-1 and TRBJ2-1; D may correspond to TRBD1 or TRBD2 (5 bases each). V was clipped by 2 bases and J by 7 bases, with 19 bases between them. The CDR3 runs to 16 residues. CDR1 is SGHRS, CDR2 YFSETQ, per germline. The CDR3 DNA is TGCGCCAGCAGCTTTCAGATGACACGGGGCGTGAATGAGCAGTTCTTC. Translation gives CASSFQMTRGVNEQFF.

This clonotype turned up a few times. V usage is TRBV7-2 and J usage is TRBJ2-3; weak D call: TRBD2 (6 bases). The CDR3 spans 15 residues. Germline CDR1 reads SGHTA; CDR2 reads FQGNSA. The germline V and J ends were trimmed by 1 base and 3 bases, with 11 bases remaining between them. The DNA of the CDR3 is TGTGCCAGCAGCTTAGATCGGGGGTGGACAGATACGCAGTATTTT. Protein: CASSLDRGWTDTQYF.

The chain employs TRBV20-1 and TRBJ2-7; 12 bases map to TRBD2. Near its end, the DNA agrees better with TRBJ2-4, so the J call may be wrong. Germline V gives CDR1 DFQATT, CDR2 SNEGSKA (reference sequence). The CDR3 is 18 residues long. The CDR3: CSADPGTSGLLTKNIQYF. CDR3 sequence (DNA): TGCAGTGCTGACCCCGGGACTAGCGGGCTTCTTACCAAAAACATTCAGTACTTC.

This clonotype was found a few times. This chain links TRBV18 with TRBJ1-2; 9 positions match TRBD1. This CDR3 spans 14 amino acids. Per the germline V gene, CDR1 is KGHSH and CDR2 is LQKENI. V was pared by 5 bases and J by 6 bases, with 7 bases of the junction left unmatched. CDR3 nucleotide sequence: TGTGCCAGCTCAGCCCCACAGGGGGCCAATGGCTACACCTTC. This encodes CASSAPQGANGYTF.

This clonotype was observed a single time. V and J are TRBV21-1 and TRBJ1-4. TRBV21-1 represents a pseudogene. This CDR3 has 10 residues. The CDR3 region is CASKIEKLFF. Written as DNA, the CDR3 is TGTGCCAGTAAAATTGAAAAACTGTTTTTT.

The V and J genes are TRBV18 and TRBJ2-7; 14 bases agree with TRBD2. The CDR3 is 19 amino acids. Per the germline V gene, CDR1 is KGHSH and CDR2 is LQKENI. With 2 bases clipped from V and 4 bases from J, the junction kept 13 bases outside the gene matches. The CDR3 sequence is CASSPKPGTSGRGTYEQYF. Here the CDR3 DNA reads TGTGCCAGCTCACCAAAACCCGGGACTAGCGGGAGAGGCACGTACGAGCAGTACTTC.

This clonotype has a handful of counts. V is TRBV5-1 and J is TRBJ2-1, with 8 nucleotides matching TRBD2. CDR1 SGHRS and CDR2 YFSETQ come from the germline V gene. The CDR3 extends over 17 amino acids. The V gene end was trimmed by 1 base and the J gene end by 8 bases; junction bases not matched to a gene: 14. DNA of the CDR3: TGCGCCAGCAGCTTGTTACCGGGAGGGCCCTCTGTCGATGAGCAGTTCTTC. Amino acids: CASSLLPGGPSVDEQFF.

Regarding this clonotype: An end of the junction does not agree with germline; a read error may underlie this. This sequence joins TRBV12-3 or TRBV12-4 and TRBJ2-3; 12 bases agree with TRBD2. The CDR3 is 15 residues long. CDR3 DNA: TGTGCCAGCACTCTACTAGCGGGGGGACCAGATGCGCAGTATTTT. Its translation is CASTLLAGGPDAQYF.

The V gene is TRBV6-1, the J gene TRBJ1-2; D remains ambiguous. This CDR3 has 16 residues. The germline V gene has CDR1 MNHNS and CDR2 SASEGT. Trimming stripped 4 bases from V and 3 bases from J, with 18 bases between. The CDR3: CASSGDPGDYDYGYTF. The CDR3 DNA reads as TGTGCCAGCAGTGGCGATCCGGGCGATTACGACTATGGCTACACCTTC.

This clonotype has more than one count but fewer than ten. CDR3 in amino acids: CSARDSGRYEQYF. The CDR3 DNA is TGCAGTGCTAGAGATAGCGGACGCTACGAGCAGTACTTC. The chain employs TRBV20-1 and TRBJ2-7, with D possibly matching TRBD2 (6 bases). Trimming took 0 bases from V and 3 from J, leaving 9 bases between them. The germline gives CDR1 DFQATT, CDR2 SNEGSKA (reference sequence). CDR3 size: 13 residues.

The gene calls are TRBV25-1 and TRBJ2-7, with D perhaps TRBD1 or TRBD2 (5 bases each). The CDR3 extends over 13 amino acids. The V gene lost 3 bases and the J gene lost 6 bases, with 12 bases spanning the gap. Germline values: CDR1 MGHDK, CDR2 SYGVNS. This CDR3 is CASSEGRVGEQYF. Written as DNA, the CDR3 is TGTGCCAGCAGTGAGGGACGGGTAGGCGAGCAGTACTTC.

The chain has TRBV12-3 or TRBV12-4 and TRBJ1-5, with TRBD1 matching 8 bases. V lost 6 bases to trimming and J lost 2 bases; unmatched junction nucleotides: 3. The CDR3 extends over 14 amino acids. The CDR3: CASRADRGNQPQHF. Written as DNA, the CDR3 is TGTGCCAGCAGGGCGGACAGGGGCAATCAGCCCCAGCATTTT.

This chain links TRBV4-1 with TRBJ2-7, with 8 positions matching TRBD2. CDR3 size: 16 residues. After removal of 0 bases from V and 6 bases from J, the junction contained 10 bases not matched to a gene. Germline loops: CDR1 MGHRA, CDR2 YSYEKL. In DNA, the CDR3 is TGCGCCAGCAGCCAAGAATCTGGCGGGGGGAGACGCGAGCAGTACTTC. As protein: CASSQESGGGRREQYF.

V is TRBV3-1 and J is TRBJ1-1, with no clear D. Trimming pared 0 bases from V and 4 bases from J, leaving 9 bases between. The CDR3 has 14 residues. In germline, CDR1 is LGHDT, CDR2 YNNKEL (reference sequence). The CDR3 region is CASSQDPRSTEAFF. CDR3 nucleotide sequence: TGTGCCAGCAGCCAAGACCCTAGGTCCACTGAAGCTTTCTTT.

On this clonotype itself: Germline is not matched at one junction end, which may reflect a read error. The chain links TRBV11-2 to TRBJ2-6, with TRBD2 matching 7 bases. The CDR3 sequence is 19 residues long. In germline, CDR1 is SGHAT, CDR2 FQNNGV. In DNA form, the CDR3 reads TGTGACAGCAGCTCTCGTCAGGGAGGGGAGGACTCTGGGGCCAACGTCCTGACTTTC. Amino acids: CDSSSRQGGEDSGANVLTF.

In its sample, this clonotype was seen a few times. The chain is built from TRBV12-3 or TRBV12-4 and TRBJ2-5; TRBD1 matches 9 bases. The CDR3 has 13 residues. The V and J ends lost 6 bases and 3 bases, in that order; junction bases with no gene match: 2. CDR3: CASRGQGKETQYF. The CDR3 DNA reads TGTGCCAGCAGGGGACAGGGAAAAGAGACCCAGTACTTC.

The chain combines TRBV29-1 with TRBJ2-3, with D perhaps TRBD1 (5 bases). V was pared by 6 bases and J by 3 bases, with 22 bases between. The germline V gene encodes CDR1 SQVTM and CDR2 ANQGSEA. CDR3 length: 16 amino acids. The CDR3 DNA is TGCAGCGTGCCGGACCTGACAGAGAAGGTGACAGATACGCAGTATTTT. Translated: CSVPDLTEKVTDTQYF.

The chain has TRBV24-1 and TRBJ2-1, with D possibly being TRBD1 (6 bases). CDR1 is KGHDR and CDR2 is SFDVKD in the germline V gene. CDR3 size: 14 residues. The ends were cut back, 3 bases at V and 6 bases at J, with 11 bases in the middle. The CDR3 reads CATSDAYRVNEQFF. CDR3 bases: TGTGCCACCAGTGATGCATACAGGGTCAATGAGCAGTTCTTC.

The gene calls are TRBV11-2 and TRBJ2-1; 7 bases agree with TRBD1. The germline V gene encodes CDR1 SGHAT and CDR2 FQNNGV. The CDR3 spans 16 residues. The V and J ends lost 4 bases and 5 bases, in that order; junction bases with no gene match: 11. CDR3 protein: CASSSFPTGYDNEQFF. DNA for the CDR3: TGTGCCAGCAGCTCCTTTCCGACAGGGTACGACAATGAGCAGTTCTTC.

The CDR3 nucleotides read TGTGCCAGCAGCTTGGGACTAGTCCGTGAGCAGTTCTTC. Translation gives CASSLGLVREQFF. The chain is built from TRBV11-3 and TRBJ2-1; 8 positions match TRBD2. From germline, CDR1 is SGHNT and CDR2 YENEEA. This CDR3 region has 13 residues. V trimming: 3 bases; J trimming: 9 bases; junction bases outside the gene matches: 4.

The gene calls are TRBV7-4 and TRBJ1-4; maybe TRBD1 (5 bases). Per germline, CDR1 SGHVT and CDR2 SQSDAQ. Trimming took 2 bases from V and 6 from J, leaving 16 bases between them. The CDR3 runs 16 residues. The CDR3 nucleotides are TGTGCCAGCAGCTTAATGGGACGGACTGACTATGAAAAACTGTTTTTT. This gives the protein CASSLMGRTDYEKLFF.

This clonotype occurred a few times. The V gene is TRBV9, the J gene TRBJ1-4; unclear D gene. The CDR3 is 13 residues long. Germline-derived CDR1 and CDR2 are SGDLS and YYNGEE. With 3 bases removed from V and 5 bases from J, the gap between germline ends came to 8 bases. CDR3 DNA sequence: TGTGCCAGCAGCGCCATGCGCAATGAAAAACTGTTTTTT. Amino acid sequence: CASSAMRNEKLFF.

Of note for this clonotype: At one boundary the junction diverges from the germline segment, which might be a read error. This sequence joins TRBV20-1 and TRBJ2-6; 9 bases align to TRBD1. From germline, CDR1 is DFQATT and CDR2 SNEGSKA (reference sequence). The CDR3 is made up of 18 amino acids. The DNA for the CDR3 is TGCAGTACTAGGGCAAGACAGGGGGATCCCTCTGGGGCCAACGTCCTGACTTTC. It yields the protein CSTRARQGDPSGANVLTF.

This clonotype was counted at least ten times. The chain uses TRBV10-2 and TRBJ2-1; 10 bases line up with TRBD2. V dropped 10 bases and J dropped 6; count of bases not matched to a gene: 9. Germline V gives CDR1 WSHSY, CDR2 SAAADI. The CDR3 covers 14 residues. The CDR3 region has the DNA TGCGCCACCTGTAGGACTAGCGGTATCAATGAGCAGTTCTTC. It is translated as CATCRTSGINEQFF.